In this sample, the clone carrying this T cell receptor beta chain turned up a few times. Unique molecular identifiers were incorporated when the TCRbeta library was constructed. TCRdb re-called the PCR reads through MiXCR, storing one row per CDR3 protein. Of some 530,000 distinct CDR3 sequences listed, around 13% were seen once; the top ten hold around 6.1%. The data derive from a study of T-cell reconstitution after alpha-beta-depleted transplantation in children. The CDR3 has 15 residues. With 0 bases removed from V and 7 bases from J, the gap between germline ends came to 14 bases. Germline lookup yields CDR1 LGHNA and CDR2 YSLEER.

The rearrangement joins TRBV4-3 to TRBJ2-3; D assignment may be TRBD1 or TRBD2 (5 bases each). The TCR originated in a human donor who donated a stem cell graft to a child with combined immunodeficiency. The sequencing used PBMCs from the stem cell graft donor, collected from the stem cell graft. The CDR3 sequence: CASSQEGRQGHTQYF. In nucleotides, the CDR3 is TGCGCCAGCAGCCAAGAGGGGCGTCAGGGACATACGCAGTATTTT.